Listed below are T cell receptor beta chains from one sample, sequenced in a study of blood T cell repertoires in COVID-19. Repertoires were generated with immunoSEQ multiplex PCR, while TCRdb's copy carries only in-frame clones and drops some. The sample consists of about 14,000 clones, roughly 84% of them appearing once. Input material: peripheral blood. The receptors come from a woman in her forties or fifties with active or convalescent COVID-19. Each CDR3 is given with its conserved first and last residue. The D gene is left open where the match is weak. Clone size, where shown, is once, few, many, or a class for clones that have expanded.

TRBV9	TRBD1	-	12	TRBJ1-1	TGTGCCAGCAGCTCAGGGGGCACTGAAGCTTTCTTT	CASSSGGTEAFF
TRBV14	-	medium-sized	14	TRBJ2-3	TGTGCCAGCAGCCATCAACGACACACAGATACGCAGTATTTT	CASSHQRHTDTQYF
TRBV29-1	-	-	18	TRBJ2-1	TGCAGCGTTGAAGGACTAAACCTGGGTCATGGCTCCTACAATGAGCAGTTCTTC	CSVEGLNLGHGSYNEQFF
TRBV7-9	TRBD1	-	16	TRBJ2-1	TGTGCCAGCAGCTCCGTCAGGGGGCGGCGTACGAATGAGCAGTTCTTC	CASSSVRGRRTNEQFF
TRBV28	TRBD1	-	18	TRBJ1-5	TGTGCCAGCAGTTTGTCCGGGACAGCCGATTATAGCAATCAGCCCCAGCATTTT	CASSLSGTADYSNQPQHF
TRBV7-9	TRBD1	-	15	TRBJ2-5	TGTGCCAGCAGCTCCGGACAGGGGGCCACAGAGACCCAGTACTTC	CASSSGQGATETQYF
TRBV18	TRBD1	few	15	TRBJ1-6	TGTGCCAGCTCCCTTGGACAGGCCGGGAATTCACCCCTCCACTTT	CASSLGQAGNSPLHF
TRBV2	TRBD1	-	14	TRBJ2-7	TGTGCCAGCAGTGACGGGACAGAAGACTACGAGCAGTACTTC	CASSDGTEDYEQYF
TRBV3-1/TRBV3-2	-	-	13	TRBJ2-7	TGTGCCAGCAAACTTCAGGGGATTCACGAGCAGTACTTC	CASKLQGIHEQYF
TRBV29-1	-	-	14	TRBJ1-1	TGCAGCGTTCCATCACCTACAGTGAACACTGAAGCTTTCTTT	CSVPSPTVNTEAFF
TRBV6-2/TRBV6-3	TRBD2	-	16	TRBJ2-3	TGTGCCAGCAGCCCCCTACTAGCGGGAGATTTCGATACGCAGTATTTT	CASSPLLAGDFDTQYF
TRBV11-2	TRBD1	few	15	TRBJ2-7	TGTGCCAGCAGCTTGGGCGGACAGGGTTTGGGTGAGCAGTACTTC	CASSLGGQGLGEQYF
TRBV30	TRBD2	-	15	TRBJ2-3	TGTGCCTGGAGTGCAAGTAGCGGGGCCCCAGATACGCAGTATTTT	CAWSASSGAPDTQYF
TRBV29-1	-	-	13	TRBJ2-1	TGCAGCGTTGTCGGAGACTTTTACAATGAGCAGTTCTTC	CSVVGDFYNEQFF
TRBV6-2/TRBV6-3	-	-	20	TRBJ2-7	TGTGCCAGCAGTCACTCGAAGCGTCTGAATGTCCAGGGGAGAATGTGGGAGCAGTACTTC	CASSHSKRLNVQGRMWEQYF
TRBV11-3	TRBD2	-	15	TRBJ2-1	TGTGCCAGCCAAGCCGGGACTAGCGGGGACAATGAGCAGTTCTTC	CASQAGTSGDNEQFF
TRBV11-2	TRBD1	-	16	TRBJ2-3	TGTGCCAGCAGCCTATGGACAGGGGCCGACACAGATACGCAGTATTTT	CASSLWTGADTDTQYF